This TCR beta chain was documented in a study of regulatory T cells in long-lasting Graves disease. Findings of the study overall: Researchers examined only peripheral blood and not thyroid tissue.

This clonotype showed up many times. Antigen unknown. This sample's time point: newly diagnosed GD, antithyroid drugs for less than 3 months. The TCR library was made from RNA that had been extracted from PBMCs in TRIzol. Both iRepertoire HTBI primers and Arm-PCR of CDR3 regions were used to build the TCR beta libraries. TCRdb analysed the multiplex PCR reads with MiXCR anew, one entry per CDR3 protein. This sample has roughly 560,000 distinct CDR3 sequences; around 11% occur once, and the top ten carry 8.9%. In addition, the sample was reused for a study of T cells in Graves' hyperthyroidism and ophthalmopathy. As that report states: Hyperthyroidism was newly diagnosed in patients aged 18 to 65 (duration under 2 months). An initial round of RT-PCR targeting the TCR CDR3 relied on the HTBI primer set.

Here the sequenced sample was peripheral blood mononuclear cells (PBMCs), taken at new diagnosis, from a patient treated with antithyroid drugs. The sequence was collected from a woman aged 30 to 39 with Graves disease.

The CDR3 sequence: CASSLPAGGGNEQFF. CDR3 coding DNA: TGTGCCAGCTCACTCCCCGCCGGCGGGGGCAATGAGCAGTTCTTC. The J gene is TRBJ2-1, the V gene TRBV18; 7 nucleotides agree with TRBD2. V lost 4 bases to trimming and J lost 6 bases; unmatched junction nucleotides: 9. CDR1 and CDR2 from the germline V gene are KGHSH and LQKENI. This CDR3 is 15 amino acids long.